This TCR beta chain was retrieved from a study of glioma-infiltrating T cells. Overall study: Before surgery, glioma patients received dexamethasone for at most six days. Whole-study results and caveats: Tissue-blood divergence was below expectation in non-neoplastic patients, above in gliomas.

This clonotype counts as medium-sized. No antigen is known for it. The iRepertoire nested amplicon-rescue multiplex PCR amplified TCR alpha and beta CDR3s from RNA. Each CDR3 protein is one row after TCRdb ran MiXCR on the multiplex PCR reads. The table includes 300,000 to 450,000 distinct CDR3 sequences, less than 50% detected once. CDR3 length: 14 residues. The germline gives CDR1 MDHEN, CDR2 SYDVKM. The V and J ends lost 8 bases and 4 bases, in that order; junction bases with no gene match: 10. The chain employs TRBV28 and TRBJ1-1, with 7 bases lining up with TRBD1. The specimen was glioma tissue, nonneoplastic brain tissue, or PBMCs (not recorded which). The sequence was collected from a human donor with low-grade glioma or glioblastoma, undergoing nonglioma brain surgery, or in good health (not recorded which). As DNA, the CDR3 is TGTGCCAGCTCAGCGGGGACAGTAGGCACTGAAGCTTTCTTT. Its protein product is CASSAGTVGTEAFF.